This TCR beta chain originates from a study of T cells in Graves' hyperthyroidism and ophthalmopathy. The source material, RNA transcripts, was used to amplify TCR beta CDR3 regions. Initially, a first-round RT-PCR of the TCR CDR3 employed the HTBI primer set. TCRdb passed the multiplex PCR reads through MiXCR, listing each CDR3 protein once. The repertoire includes around 450,000 distinct CDR3 sequences, around 16% of them detected once, and around 14% sits in the top ten. This clonotype was observed a few times. Trimming cost V 2 bases and J 6 bases; bases outside gene matches: 3. CDR1 and CDR2 (germline): LGHNA, YSLEER. The CDR3 has 13 amino acids.

The chain joins TRBV4-3 to TRBJ1-1; 7 bases line up with TRBD1. This sequence originates from a young woman with Graves' hyperthyroidism. The sequenced sample consisted of blood. The DNA for the CDR3 is TGCGCCAGCAGCCAAACAGGGGTGTCTGAAGCTTTCTTT. It specifies CASSQTGVSEAFF.